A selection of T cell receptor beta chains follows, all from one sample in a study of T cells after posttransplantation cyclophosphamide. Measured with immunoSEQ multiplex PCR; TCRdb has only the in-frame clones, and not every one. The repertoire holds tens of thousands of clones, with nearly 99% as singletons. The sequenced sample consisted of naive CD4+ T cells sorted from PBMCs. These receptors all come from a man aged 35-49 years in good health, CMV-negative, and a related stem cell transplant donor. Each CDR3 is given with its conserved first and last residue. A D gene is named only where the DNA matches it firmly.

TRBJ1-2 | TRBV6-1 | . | CASSEGQFGNYGYTF | TGTGCCAGCAGTGAAGGCCAGTTTGGCAACTATGGCTACACCTTC
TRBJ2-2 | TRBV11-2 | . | CASRSTGTPVSWELFF | TGTGCCAGCAGATCCACCGGGACTCCGGTTAGTTGGGAGCTGTTTTTT
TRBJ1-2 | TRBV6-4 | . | CASSDNRGGYTF | TGTGCCAGCAGTGACAATAGGGGGGGCTACACCTTC
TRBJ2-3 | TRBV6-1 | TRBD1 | CASSEAGQDTDTQYF | TGTGCCAGCAGTGAAGCGGGACAGGACACAGATACGCAGTATTTT
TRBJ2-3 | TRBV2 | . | CASRRELVTDTQYF | TGTGCCAGCAGGAGGGAGTTGGTAACAGATACGCAGTATTTT
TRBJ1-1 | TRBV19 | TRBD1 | CASSTRRQGGGTEAFF | TGTGCCAGTAGTACAAGACGACAGGGAGGAGGTACTGAAGCTTTCTTT
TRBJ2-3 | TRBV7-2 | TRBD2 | CASSSLGGTSGRSTDTQYF | TGTGCCAGCAGCAGCTTAGGTGGAACTAGCGGGCGCAGCACAGATACGCAGTATTTT
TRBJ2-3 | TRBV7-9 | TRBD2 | CASSSTSGSGAADTQYF | TGTGCCAGCAGCTCCACTAGCGGGAGTGGTGCGGCAGATACGCAGTATTTT
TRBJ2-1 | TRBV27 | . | CASSPPGSRNNEQFF | TGTGCCAGCAGTCCGCCGGGTAGCCGGAACAATGAGCAGTTCTTC
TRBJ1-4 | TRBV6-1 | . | CASSEGRQKLFF | TGTGCCAGCAGTGAGGGGAGGCAAAAACTGTTTTTT